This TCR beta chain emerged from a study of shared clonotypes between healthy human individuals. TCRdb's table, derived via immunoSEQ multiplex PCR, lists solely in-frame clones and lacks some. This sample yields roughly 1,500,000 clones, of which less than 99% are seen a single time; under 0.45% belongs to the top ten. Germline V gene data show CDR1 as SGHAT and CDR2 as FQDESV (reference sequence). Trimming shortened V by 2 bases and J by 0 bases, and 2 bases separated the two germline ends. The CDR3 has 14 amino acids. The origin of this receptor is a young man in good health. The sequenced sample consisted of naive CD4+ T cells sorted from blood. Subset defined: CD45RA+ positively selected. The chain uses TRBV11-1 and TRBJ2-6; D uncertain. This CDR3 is CASSLNSGANVLTF. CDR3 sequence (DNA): TGTGCCAGCAGCTTAAACTCTGGGGCCAACGTCCTGACTTTC.